The 10 T cell receptor beta chains below come from one sample, sequenced in a study of monozygotic twins with inflammatory bowel disease. TCRdb re-called the 5' RACE reads and catalogs CDR3 proteins one per entry, DNA excluded. The sample table sets out 300,000 to 400,000 distinct CDR3 sequences. Sequencing used blood. The origin of the receptors is a human donor with ulcerative colitis or Crohn's disease, or a healthy co-twin of an affected twin (not recorded which).

The rearrangement links TRBV7-2 to TRBJ2-7; TCRdb designates TRBD1, a call that cannot be tested without DNA. Germline-derived CDR1 and CDR2 are SGHTA and FQGNSA. The CDR3 loop spans 14 amino acids. CDR3 region: CASSPPPPGNEQYF.

Here the CDR3 reads CASSSNRDNYEQFF. The chain links TRBV5-1 to TRBJ2-1; the D call from TCRdb, TRBD1, cannot be confirmed without DNA. This CDR3 is built from 14 residues. The V gene's germline CDR1 is SGHRS and CDR2 YFSETQ.

The chain recombines TRBV4-3 with TRBJ2-5; TCRdb returns TRBD1, unconfirmable since there is no DNA. CDR3 length equals 14 residues. CDR1 and CDR2 (germline): LGHNA, YSLEER. CDR3: CASSPVPRGETQYF.

The chain has TRBV20-1 and TRBJ1-1; as DNA is missing, the TRBD1 call by TCRdb cannot be tested. The germline gives CDR1 DFQATT, CDR2 SNEGSKA (reference sequence). The CDR3 loop spans 13 amino acids. CDR3 in amino acids: CSASAGAATEAFF.

The CDR3 sequence is CASSEGTGAQETQYF. The chain couples TRBV25-1 to TRBJ2-5; TCRdb names TRBD1, which stays unverified in the absence of DNA. The CDR3 is made up of 15 amino acids. CDR1 and CDR2 (germline): MGHDK, SYGVNS.

The chain couples TRBV5-1 to TRBJ1-1. The CDR3 is 14 amino acids. Germline CDR1 and CDR2: SGHRS and YFSETQ. CDR3 in amino acids: CASSTEIGNTEAFF.

The chain combines TRBV4-2 with TRBJ2-1; TCRdb selects TRBD2, and the lack of DNA leaves this call unchecked. The CDR3 runs 16 residues. The germline V gene has CDR1 LGHNA and CDR2 YNFKEQ. This chain's CDR3 is CASSPRLAGAYNEQFF.

J is TRBJ2-3 and V is TRBV4-1; TCRdb names TRBD1, which stays unverified in the absence of DNA. Looked up from germline, CDR1 is MGHRA and CDR2 is YSYEKL. CDR3 length equals 19 residues. The CDR3 spells CASSQDPAGTGSVTDTQYF.

The rearrangement joins TRBV29-1 to TRBJ2-7; no DNA is available, so the TRBD1 call from TCRdb remains unchecked. The length of the CDR3 is 13 residues. Germline V lookup: CDR1 SQVTM, CDR2 ANQGSEA. CDR3 residues: CSGPGNRKYEQYF.

The chain uses TRBV7-3 and TRBJ2-3. Germline V gene sequence: CDR1 SGHTA, CDR2 FQGTGA. The length of the CDR3 is 13 residues. CDR3 sequence: CASSPQGTDTQYF.